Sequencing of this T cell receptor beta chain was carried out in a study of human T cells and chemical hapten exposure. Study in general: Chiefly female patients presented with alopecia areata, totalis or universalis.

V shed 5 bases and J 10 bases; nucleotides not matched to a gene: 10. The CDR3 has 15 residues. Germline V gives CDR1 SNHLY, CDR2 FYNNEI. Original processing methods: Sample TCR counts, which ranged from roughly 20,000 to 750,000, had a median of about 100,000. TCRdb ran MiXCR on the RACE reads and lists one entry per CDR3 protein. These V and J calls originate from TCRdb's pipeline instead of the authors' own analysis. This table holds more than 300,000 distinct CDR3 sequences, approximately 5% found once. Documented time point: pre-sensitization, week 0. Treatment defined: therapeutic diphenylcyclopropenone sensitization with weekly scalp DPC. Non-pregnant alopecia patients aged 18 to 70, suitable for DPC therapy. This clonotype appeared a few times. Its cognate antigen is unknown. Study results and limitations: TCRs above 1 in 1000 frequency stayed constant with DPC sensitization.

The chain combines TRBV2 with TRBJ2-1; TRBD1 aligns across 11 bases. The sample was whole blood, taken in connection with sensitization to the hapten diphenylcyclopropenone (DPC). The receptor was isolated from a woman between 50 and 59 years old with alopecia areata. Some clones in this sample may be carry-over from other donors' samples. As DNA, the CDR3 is TGTGCCAGCAGTTATACCGGGACAGGGGGTGAGGAGCAGTTCTTC. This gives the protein CASSYTGTGGEEQFF.